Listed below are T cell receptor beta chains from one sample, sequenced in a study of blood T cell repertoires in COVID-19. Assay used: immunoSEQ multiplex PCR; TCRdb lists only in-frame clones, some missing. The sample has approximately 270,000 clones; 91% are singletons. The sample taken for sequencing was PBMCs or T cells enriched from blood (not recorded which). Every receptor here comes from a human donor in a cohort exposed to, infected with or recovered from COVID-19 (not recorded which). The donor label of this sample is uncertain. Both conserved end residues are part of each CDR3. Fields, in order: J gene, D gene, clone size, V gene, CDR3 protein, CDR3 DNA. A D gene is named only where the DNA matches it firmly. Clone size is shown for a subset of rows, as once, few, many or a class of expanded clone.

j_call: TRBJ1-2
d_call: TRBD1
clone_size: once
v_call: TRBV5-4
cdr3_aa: CASSLSPLTGGGYTF
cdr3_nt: TGTGCCAGCAGCTTGTCGCCTTTAACAGGGGGTGGCTACACCTTC

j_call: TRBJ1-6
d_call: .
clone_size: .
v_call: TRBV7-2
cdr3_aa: CASSLGAGYNSPLHF
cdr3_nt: TGTGCCAGCAGCTTAGGCGCGGGGTATAATTCACCCCTCCACTTT

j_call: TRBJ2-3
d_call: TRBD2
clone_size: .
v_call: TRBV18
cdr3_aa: CASSPGLAGGDTQYF
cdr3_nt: TGTGCCAGCTCACCGGGACTAGCGGGGGGAGATACGCAGTATTTT

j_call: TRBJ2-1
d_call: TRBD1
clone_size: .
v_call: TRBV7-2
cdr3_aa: CASSLGGTGSPNEQFF
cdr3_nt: TGTGCCAGCAGCTTAGGTGGGACAGGGTCCCCCAATGAGCAGTTCTTC

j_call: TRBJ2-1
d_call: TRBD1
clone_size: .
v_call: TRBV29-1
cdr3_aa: CSVEGAGTGIYNEQFF
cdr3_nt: TGCAGCGTTGAGGGGGCGGGGACAGGGATATACAATGAGCAGTTCTTC

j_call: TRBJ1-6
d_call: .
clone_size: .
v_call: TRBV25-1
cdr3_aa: CAMAGQGNSPLHF
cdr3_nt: TGTGCCATGGCCGGGCAGGGTAATTCACCCCTCCACTTT

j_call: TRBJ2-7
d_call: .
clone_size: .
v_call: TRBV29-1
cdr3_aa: CSVGGQGWQDYEQYF
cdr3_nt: TGCAGCGTTGGAGGGCAGGGGTGGCAGGACTACGAGCAGTACTTC

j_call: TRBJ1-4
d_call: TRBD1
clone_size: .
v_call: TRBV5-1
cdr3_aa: CASSLADRGLGEKLFF
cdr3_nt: TGCGCCAGCAGCTTGGCGGACAGGGGGCTCGGTGAAAAACTGTTTTTT

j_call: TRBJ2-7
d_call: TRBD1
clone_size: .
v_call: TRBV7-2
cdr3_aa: CASSPHRGYEQYF
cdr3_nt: TGTGCCAGCAGCCCGCACAGGGGTTACGAGCAGTACTTC

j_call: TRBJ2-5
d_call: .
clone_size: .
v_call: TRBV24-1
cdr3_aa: CATRGFDSQETQYF
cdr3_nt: TGTGCCACCAGGGGATTTGACAGCCAAGAGACCCAGTACTTC